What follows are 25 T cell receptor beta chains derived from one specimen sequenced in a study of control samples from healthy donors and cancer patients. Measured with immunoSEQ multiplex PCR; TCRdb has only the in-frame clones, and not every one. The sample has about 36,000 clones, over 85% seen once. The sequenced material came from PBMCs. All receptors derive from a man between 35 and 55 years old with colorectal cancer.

The CDR3 reads CASSLSRARSEAFF. The CDR3 DNA reads as TGTGCCAGCAGCTTGAGCAGGGCACGTAGTGAAGCTTTCTTT. The chain links TRBV5-4 to TRBJ1-1, with D possibly being TRBD1 (5 bases). Trimming shortened V by 1 base and J by 7 bases, and 14 bases separated the two germline ends. The CDR3 has 14 amino acids. Looked up from germline, CDR1 is SGHNT and CDR2 is YYREEE (reference sequence).

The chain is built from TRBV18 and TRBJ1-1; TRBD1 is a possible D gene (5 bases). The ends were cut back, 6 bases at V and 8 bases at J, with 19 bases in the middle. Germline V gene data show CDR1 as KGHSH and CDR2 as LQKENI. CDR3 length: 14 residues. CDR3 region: CASSPTTQGLEAFF. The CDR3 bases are TGTGCCAGCTCCCCAACCACTCAGGGCCTGGAAGCTTTCTTT.

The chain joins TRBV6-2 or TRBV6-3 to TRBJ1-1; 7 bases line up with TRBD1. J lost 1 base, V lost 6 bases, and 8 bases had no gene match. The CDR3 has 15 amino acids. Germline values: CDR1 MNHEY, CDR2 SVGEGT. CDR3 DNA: TGTGCCAGCAGCTCTTGGACAGGACGGAACACTGAAGCTTTCTTT. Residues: CASSSWTGRNTEAFF.

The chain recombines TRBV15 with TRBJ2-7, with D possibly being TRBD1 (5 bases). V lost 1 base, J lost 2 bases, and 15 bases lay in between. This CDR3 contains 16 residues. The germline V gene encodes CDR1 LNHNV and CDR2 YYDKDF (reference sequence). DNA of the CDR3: TGTGCCACCAGCAGAGGTGGCAGGGCCAACACCTACGAGCAGTACTTC. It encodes CATSRGGRANTYEQYF.

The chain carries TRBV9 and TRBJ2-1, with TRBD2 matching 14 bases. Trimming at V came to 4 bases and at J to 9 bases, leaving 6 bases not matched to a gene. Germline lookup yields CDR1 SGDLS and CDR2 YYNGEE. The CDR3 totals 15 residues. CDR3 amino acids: CASSKGLAGGGEQFF. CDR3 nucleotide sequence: TGTGCCAGCAGCAAAGGACTAGCGGGGGGCGGTGAGCAGTTCTTC.

The CDR3 bases are TGTGCCAGTAGGAGAACTAGCGGGGACTCCTACGAGCAGTACTTC. Translation: CASRRTSGDSYEQYF. This rearrangement joins TRBV19 to TRBJ2-7; 10 bases agree with TRBD2. The trim removed 6 bases at V and 0 bases at J, leaving 5 bases unmatched. Germline assignment: CDR1 LNHDA and CDR2 SQIVND (reference sequence). CDR3 length: 15 amino acids. The whole variable domain, filled in from reference TRBV19 and TRBJ2-7, reads DGGITQSPKYLFRKEGQNVTLSCEQNLNHDAMYWYRQDPGQGLRLIYYSQIVNDFQKGDIAEGYSVSREKKESFPLTVTSAQKNPTAFYLCASRRTSGDSYEQYFGPGTRLTVT.

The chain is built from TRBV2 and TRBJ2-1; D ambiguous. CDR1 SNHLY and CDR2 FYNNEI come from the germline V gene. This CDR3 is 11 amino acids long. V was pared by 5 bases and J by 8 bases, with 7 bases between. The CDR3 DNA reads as TGTGCCAGCAGTCCAGCCTATGAGCAGTTCTTC. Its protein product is CASSPAYEQFF.

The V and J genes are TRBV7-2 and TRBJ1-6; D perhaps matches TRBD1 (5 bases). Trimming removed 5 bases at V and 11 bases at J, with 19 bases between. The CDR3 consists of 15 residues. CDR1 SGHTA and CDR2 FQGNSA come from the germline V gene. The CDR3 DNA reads TGTGCCAGCAGCCTGGGAGGGATCGGGGCGACACCCCTCCACTTT. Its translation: CASSLGGIGATPLHF.

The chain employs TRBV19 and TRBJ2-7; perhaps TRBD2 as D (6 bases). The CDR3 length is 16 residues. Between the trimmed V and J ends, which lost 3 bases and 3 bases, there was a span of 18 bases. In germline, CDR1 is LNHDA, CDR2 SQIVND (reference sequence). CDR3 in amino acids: CASSIGAGRMDYEQYF. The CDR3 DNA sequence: TGTGCCAGTAGTATTGGGGCGGGACGGATGGACTACGAGCAGTACTTC.

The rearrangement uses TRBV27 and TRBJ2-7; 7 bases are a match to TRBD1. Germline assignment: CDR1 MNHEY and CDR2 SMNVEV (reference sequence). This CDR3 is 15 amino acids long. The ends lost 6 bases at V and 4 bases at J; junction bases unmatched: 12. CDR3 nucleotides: TGTGCCAGCAGACCACAGGGGATCTTAGATTACGAGCAGTACTTC. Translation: CASRPQGILDYEQYF.

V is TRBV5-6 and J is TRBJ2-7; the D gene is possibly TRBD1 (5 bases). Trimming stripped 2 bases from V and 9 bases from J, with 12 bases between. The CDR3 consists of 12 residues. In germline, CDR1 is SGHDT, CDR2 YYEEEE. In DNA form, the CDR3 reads TGTGCCAGCAGCTTTCAAACAGGAGTGCAGTACTTC. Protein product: CASSFQTGVQYF.

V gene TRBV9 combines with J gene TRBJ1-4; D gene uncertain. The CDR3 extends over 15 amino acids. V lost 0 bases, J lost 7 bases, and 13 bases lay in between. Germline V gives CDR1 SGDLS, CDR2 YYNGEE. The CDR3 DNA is TGTGCCAGCAGCGTAGCTATAAGGGAAGGTGAAAAACTGTTTTTT. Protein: CASSVAIREGEKLFF.

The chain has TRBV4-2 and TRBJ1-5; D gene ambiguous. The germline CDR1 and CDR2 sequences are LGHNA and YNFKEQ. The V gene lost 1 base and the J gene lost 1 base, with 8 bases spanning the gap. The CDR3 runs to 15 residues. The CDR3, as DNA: TGTGCCAGCAGCCAAGGACATAAAAGCAATCAGCCCCAGCATTTT. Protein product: CASSQGHKSNQPQHF.

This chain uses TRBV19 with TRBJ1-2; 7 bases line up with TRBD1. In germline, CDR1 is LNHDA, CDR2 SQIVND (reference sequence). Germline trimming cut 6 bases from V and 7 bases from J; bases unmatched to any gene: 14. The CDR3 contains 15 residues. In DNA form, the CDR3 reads TGTGCCAGTAGCCGCTGGGGGACAGAAGTCATTGGCTACACCTTC. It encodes CASSRWGTEVIGYTF. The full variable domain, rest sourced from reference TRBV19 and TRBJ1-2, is DGGITQSPKYLFRKEGQNVTLSCEQNLNHDAMYWYRQDPGQGLRLIYYSQIVNDFQKGDIAEGYSVSREKKESFPLTVTSAQKNPTAFYLCASSRWGTEVIGYTFGSGTRLTVV.

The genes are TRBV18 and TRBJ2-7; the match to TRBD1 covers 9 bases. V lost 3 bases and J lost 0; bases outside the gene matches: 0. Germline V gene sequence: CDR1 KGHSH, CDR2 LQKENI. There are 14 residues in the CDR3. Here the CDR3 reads CASSPDRGSYEQYF. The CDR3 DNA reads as TGTGCCAGCTCACCGGACAGGGGCTCCTACGAGCAGTACTTC.

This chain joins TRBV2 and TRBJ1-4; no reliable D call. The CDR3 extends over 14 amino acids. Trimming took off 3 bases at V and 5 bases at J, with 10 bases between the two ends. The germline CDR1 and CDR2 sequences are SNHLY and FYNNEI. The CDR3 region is CASSDSKANEKLFF. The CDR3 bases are TGTGCCAGCAGTGACAGCAAAGCGAATGAAAAACTGTTTTTT.

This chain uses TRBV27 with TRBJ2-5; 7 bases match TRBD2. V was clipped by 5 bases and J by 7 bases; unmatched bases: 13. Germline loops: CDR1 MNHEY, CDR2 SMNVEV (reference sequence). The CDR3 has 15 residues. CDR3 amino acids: CASSPLRSGASTQYF. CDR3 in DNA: TGTGCCAGCAGTCCCCTTCGCAGCGGGGCTTCGACCCAGTACTTC.

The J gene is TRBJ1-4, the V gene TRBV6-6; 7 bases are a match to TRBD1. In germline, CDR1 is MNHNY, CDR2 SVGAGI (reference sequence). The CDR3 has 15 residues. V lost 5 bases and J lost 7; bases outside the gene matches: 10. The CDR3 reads CASSDLTGEIEKLFF. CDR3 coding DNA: TGTGCCAGCAGTGATTTAACAGGGGAGATTGAAAAACTGTTTTTT.

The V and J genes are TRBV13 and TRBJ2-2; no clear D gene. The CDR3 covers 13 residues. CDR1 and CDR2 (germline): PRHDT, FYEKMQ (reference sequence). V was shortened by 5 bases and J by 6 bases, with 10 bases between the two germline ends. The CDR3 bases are TGTGCCAGCAGCCCCGGCGGAGCCGGGGAGCTGTTTTTT. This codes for CASSPGGAGELFF.

CDR3 nucleotide sequence: TGTGCCAGCAGCGTGGAACTACTCGACACCGGGGAGCTGTTTTTT. Translation: CASSVELLDTGELFF. This chain connects TRBV9 to TRBJ2-2, with D uncertain. The CDR3 extends over 15 amino acids. In germline, CDR1 is SGDLS, CDR2 YYNGEE. V gave up 2 bases and J gave up 3 bases, with 11 bases separating them.

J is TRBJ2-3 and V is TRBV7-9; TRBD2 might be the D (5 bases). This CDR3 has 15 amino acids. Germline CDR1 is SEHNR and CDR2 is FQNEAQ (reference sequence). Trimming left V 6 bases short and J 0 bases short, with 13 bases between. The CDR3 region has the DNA TGTGCCAGCAGGCCCCGGGGAGCTAGCACAGATACGCAGTATTTT. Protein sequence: CASRPRGASTDTQYF. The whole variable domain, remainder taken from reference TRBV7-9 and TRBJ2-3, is DTGVSQNPRHKITKRGQNVTFRCDPISEHNRLYWYRQTLGQGPEFLTYFQNEAQLEKSRLLSDRFSAERPKGSFSTLEIQRTEQGDSAMYLCASRPRGASTDTQYFGPGTRLTVL.

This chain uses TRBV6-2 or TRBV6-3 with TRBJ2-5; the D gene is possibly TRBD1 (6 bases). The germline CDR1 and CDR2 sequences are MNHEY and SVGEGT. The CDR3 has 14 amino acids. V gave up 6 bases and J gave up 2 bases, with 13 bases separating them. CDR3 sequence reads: CASSPRGRQETQYF. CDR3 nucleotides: TGTGCCAGCAGCCCCAGGGGAAGACAAGAGACCCAGTACTTC.

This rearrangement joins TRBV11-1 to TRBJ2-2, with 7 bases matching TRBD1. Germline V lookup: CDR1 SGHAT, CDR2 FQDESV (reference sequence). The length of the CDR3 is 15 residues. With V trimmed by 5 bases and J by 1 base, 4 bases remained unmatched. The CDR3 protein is CASSNRQGNTGELFF. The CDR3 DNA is TGTGCCAGCAGCAATCGACAGGGGAACACCGGGGAGCTGTTTTTT.

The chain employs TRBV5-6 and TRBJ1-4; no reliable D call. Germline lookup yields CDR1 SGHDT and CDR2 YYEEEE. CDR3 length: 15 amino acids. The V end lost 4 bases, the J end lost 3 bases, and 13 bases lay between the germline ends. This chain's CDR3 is CASSPRRVSNEKLFF. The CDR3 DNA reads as TGTGCCAGCAGCCCCCGCCGCGTCTCTAATGAAAAACTGTTTTTT.

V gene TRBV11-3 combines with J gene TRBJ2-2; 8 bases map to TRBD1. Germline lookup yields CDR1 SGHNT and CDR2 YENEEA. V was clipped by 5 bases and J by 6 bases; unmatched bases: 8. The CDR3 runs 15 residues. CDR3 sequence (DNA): TGTGCCAGCAGCCTAAACAGGGGGTCCCCCGGGGAGCTGTTTTTT. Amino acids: CASSLNRGSPGELFF.